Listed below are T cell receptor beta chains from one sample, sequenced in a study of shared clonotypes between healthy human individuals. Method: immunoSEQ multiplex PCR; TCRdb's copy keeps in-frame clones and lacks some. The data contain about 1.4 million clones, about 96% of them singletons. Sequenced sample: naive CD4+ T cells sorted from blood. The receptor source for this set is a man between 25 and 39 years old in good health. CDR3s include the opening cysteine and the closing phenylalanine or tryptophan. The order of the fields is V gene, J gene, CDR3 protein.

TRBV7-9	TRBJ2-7	CASIPWASGSSYEQYF
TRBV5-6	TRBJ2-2	CASSSGLADLNTGELFF
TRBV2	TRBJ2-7	CASSEAPSFRVLAYEQYF
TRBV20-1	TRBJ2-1	CSAGADRGQFF
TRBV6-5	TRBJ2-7	CASSYLAGGISYEQYF
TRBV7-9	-	CASSLVGASSYEQYF
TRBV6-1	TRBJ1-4	CAEGGQGDEKLFF
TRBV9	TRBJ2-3	CASSRQLAGNTDTQYF
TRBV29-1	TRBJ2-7	CSVGSDQTYEQYF
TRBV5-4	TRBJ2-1	CASSPRDRGGLEFF
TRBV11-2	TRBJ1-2	CASSLAPKVKLRNYGYTF
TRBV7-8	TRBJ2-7	CASSAPGTGIEQYF
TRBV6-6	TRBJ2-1	CASTYGSGLAGGVVF
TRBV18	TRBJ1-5	CASSPEGFQPQHF
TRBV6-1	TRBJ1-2	CASRAELNYGYTF
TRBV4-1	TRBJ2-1	CASSQDQPTREQFF
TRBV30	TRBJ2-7	CAWSVSVFPYEQYF
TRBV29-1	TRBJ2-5	CSVAIDHLGGGQETQYF
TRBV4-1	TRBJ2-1	CASSQDPPSGRYEQFF
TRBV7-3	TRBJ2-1	CASSPDTYNEQFF
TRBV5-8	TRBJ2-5	CASSWGRGSGAETQYF
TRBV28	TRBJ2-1	CASNLAGGDYNEQFF
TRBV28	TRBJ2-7	CASSFSGTSGRRRDEQYF
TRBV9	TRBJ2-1	CASSVGGAFSYNEQFF
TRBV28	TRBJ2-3	CASTRDRVFDTQYF
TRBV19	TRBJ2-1	CASIHNEQFF
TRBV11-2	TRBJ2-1	CASSLVQGGNEQFF
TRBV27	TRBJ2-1	CASSLFTAGSSYNEQFF
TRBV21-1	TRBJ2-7	CASSKARQISYEQYF
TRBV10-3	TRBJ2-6	CATRDRGSSGANVLTF
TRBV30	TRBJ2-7	CAWERGTVINEQYF
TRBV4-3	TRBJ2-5	CASSQDLRATGETQYF
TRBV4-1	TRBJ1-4	CASSQVGTTTNEKLFF
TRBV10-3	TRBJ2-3	CAISKSGRAGDGDTQYF
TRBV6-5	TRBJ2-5	CASSYREGRETQYF
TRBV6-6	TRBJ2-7	CASSSPGDLRSYEQYF
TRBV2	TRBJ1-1	CASSERGAEVNTEAFF
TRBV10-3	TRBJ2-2	CAISEPGLADITGELFF
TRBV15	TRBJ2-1	CATSRSSRGYNEQFF
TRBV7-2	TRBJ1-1	CASSSTGQNTEAFF
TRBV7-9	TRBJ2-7	CASSSHGGGHEQYF